This entry is about one T cell receptor beta chain. Its antigen is not identified. This sample is drawn from a study of shared clonotypes between healthy human individuals. Germline values: CDR1 SEHNR, CDR2 FQNEAQ (reference sequence). There are 15 residues in the CDR3. V dropped 3 bases and J dropped 1 base, with 12 bases sitting between them. The repertoire was sequenced with immunoSEQ multiplex PCR; TCRdb's copy has only in-frame clones and lacks some. The profile shows around 2,000,000 clones, about 95% of them singletons. As defined, naive CD8 cells were CD45RO-negative and positively selected for CCR7, with terminally differentiated effector memory CD45RA+ cells excluded. Whole-study results and caveats: Clonotype sharing across several donors was observed for around 5% of naive CD4 clonotypes.

The V call is TRBV7-9, the J call TRBJ1-1; D may be TRBD1 (6 bases). The receptor was isolated from a man between 18 and 29 years old in good health. The sequenced material came from naive CD8+ T cells sorted from blood. DNA of the CDR3: TGTGCCAGCAGCTTTGAGGGGGTAGCGAACACTGAAGCTTTCTTT. Residues: CASSFEGVANTEAFF. The full variable domain, in which reference TRBV7-9 and TRBJ1-1 provide the parts outside the CDR3, is DTGVSQNPRHKITKRGQNVTFRCDPISEHNRLYWYRQTLGQGPEFLTYFQNEAQLEKSRLLSDRFSAERPKGSFSTLEIQRTEQGDSAMYLCASSFEGVANTEAFFGQGTRLTVV.